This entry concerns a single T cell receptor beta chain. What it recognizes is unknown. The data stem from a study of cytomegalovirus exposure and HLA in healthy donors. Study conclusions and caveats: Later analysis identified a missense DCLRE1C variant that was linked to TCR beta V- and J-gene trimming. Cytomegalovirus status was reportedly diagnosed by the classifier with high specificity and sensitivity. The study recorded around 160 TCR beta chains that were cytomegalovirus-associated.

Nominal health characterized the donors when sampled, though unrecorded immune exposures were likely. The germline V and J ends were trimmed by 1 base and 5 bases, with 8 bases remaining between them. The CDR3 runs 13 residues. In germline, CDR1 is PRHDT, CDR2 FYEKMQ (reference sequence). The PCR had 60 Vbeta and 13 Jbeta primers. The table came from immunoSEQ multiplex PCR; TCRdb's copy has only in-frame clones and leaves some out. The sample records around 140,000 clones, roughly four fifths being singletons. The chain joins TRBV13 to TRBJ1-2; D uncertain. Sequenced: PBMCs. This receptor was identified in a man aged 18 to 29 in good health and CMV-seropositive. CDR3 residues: CASSLEGEYGYTF. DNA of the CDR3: TGTGCCAGCAGCTTAGAGGGAGAGTATGGCTACACCTTC.